This T cell receptor (beta chain) was recovered during a study of beta chain features in type 1 diabetes. Each population that was sorted was more than 98% pure. Germline CDR1 and CDR2: MNHNS and SASEGT. The CDR3 runs to 13 residues. Trimming at V came to 7 bases and at J to 4 bases, leaving 7 bases not matched to a gene. Study-level points and caveats: VDJ junctions from patients with type 1 diabetes contained fewer insertions and more deletions. People with Type 1 diabetes carried modestly yet significantly shorter TCRB CDR3s in all four CD4+ subsets.

The entirety of the isolated RNA underwent reverse transcription, so expressed TCRB transcripts were sequenced. The table came from immunoSEQ multiplex PCR; TCRdb's copy has only in-frame clones and leaves some out. The sample lists about 740,000 clones, roughly 12% occurring once. This clone was picked up a small number of times. Its antigen is as yet unknown. This TCR was recovered from a man aged 18 to 30 with type 1 diabetes. V and J are TRBV6-1 and TRBJ2-7, with TRBD1 matching over 7 bases. Sequences were obtained from naive CD4+ T cells from blood. This CDR3 is CASITTGLYEQYF. In DNA, the CDR3 is TGTGCCAGCATCACGACAGGGCTGTACGAGCAGTACTTC.